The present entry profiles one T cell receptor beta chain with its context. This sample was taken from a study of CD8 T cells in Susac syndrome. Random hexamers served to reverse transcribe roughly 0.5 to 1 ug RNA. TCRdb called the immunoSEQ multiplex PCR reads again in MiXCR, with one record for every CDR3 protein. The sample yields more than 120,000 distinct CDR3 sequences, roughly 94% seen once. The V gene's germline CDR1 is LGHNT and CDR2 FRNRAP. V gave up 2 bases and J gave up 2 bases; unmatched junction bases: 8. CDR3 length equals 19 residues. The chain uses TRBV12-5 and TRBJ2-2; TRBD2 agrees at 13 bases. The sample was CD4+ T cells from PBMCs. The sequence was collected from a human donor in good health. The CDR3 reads CASGLIRTSGSSNTGELFF. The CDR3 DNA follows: TGTGCTAGTGGTTTGATCCGGACTAGCGGGAGTTCTAACACCGGGGAGCTGTTTTTT.